The next 2 T cell receptor beta chains were all read from a single sample in a study of blood T cell repertoires in COVID-19. The table came from immunoSEQ multiplex PCR; TCRdb's copy has only in-frame clones and leaves some out. This table has approximately 210,000 clones, around 80% appearing once. Material for sequencing was peripheral blood. Every receptor here comes from a woman in her 50s with acute or convalescent COVID-19.

The chain recombines TRBV6-5 with TRBJ2-3; the match to TRBD2 covers 8 bases. J lost 2 bases, V lost 6 bases, and 7 bases had no gene match. CDR1 and CDR2 from the germline V gene are MNHEY and SVGAGI. The CDR3 covers 15 residues. The DNA for the CDR3 is TGTGCCAGCAGGCGGACTAGCCCTTCCACAGATACGCAGTATTTT. This gives the protein CASRRTSPSTDTQYF.

This chain links TRBV15 with TRBJ1-5, with a tentative D call TRBD1 (5 bases). The length of the CDR3 is 15 residues. The ends were cut back, 2 bases at V and 4 bases at J, with 12 bases in the middle. Germline V gene data show CDR1 as LNHNV and CDR2 as YYDKDF (reference sequence). This chain's CDR3 is CATSRPGGGNQPQHF. CDR3 nucleotide sequence: TGTGCCACCAGCAGACCCGGCGGGGGGAATCAGCCCCAGCATTTT.